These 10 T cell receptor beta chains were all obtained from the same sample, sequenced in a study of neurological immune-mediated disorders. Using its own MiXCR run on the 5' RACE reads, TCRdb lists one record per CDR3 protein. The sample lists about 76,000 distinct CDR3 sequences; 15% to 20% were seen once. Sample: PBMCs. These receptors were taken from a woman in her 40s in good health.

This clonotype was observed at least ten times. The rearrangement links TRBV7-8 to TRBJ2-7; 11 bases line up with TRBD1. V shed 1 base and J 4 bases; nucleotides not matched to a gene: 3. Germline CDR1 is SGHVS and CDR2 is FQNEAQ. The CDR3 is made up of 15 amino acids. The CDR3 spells CASSLVGTGGYEQYF. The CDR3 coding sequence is TGTGCCAGCAGCTTAGTAGGGACAGGGGGTTACGAGCAGTACTTC.

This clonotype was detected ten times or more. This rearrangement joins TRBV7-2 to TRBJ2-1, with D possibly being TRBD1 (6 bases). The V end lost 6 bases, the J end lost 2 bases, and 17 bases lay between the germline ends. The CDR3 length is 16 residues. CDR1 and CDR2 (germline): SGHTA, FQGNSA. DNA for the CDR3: TGTGCCAGCAGGGAATTTAAGGGGGTCGCCTACAATGAGCAGTTCTTC. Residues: CASREFKGVAYNEQFF.

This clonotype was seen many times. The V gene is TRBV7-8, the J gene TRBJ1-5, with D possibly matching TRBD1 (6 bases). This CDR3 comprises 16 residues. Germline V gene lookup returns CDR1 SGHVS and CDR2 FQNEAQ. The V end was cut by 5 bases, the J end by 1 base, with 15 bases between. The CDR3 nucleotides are TGTGCCAGCAGCCCCAGCGGGCAGGGGAGCAATCAGCCCCAGCATTTT. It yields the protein CASSPSGQGSNQPQHF.

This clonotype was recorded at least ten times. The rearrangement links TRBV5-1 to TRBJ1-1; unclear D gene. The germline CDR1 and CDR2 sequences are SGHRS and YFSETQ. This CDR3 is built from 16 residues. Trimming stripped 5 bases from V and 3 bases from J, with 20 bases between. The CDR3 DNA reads TGCGCCAGCAGTACCGGAAGAGTCCTGAGGGACACTGAAGCTTTCTTT. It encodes CASSTGRVLRDTEAFF.

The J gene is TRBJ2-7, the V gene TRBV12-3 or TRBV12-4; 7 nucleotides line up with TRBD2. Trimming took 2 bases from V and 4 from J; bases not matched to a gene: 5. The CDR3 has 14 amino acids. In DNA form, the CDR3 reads TGTGCCAGCAGTTTAAGACTAGCACAGTACGAGCAGTACTTC. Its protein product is CASSLRLAQYEQYF.

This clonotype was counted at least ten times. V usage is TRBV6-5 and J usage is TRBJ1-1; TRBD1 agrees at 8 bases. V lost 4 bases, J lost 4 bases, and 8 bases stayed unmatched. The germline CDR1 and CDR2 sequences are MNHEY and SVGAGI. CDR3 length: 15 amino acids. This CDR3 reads CASSSPGQGGTEAFF. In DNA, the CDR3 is TGTGCCAGCAGTTCCCCCGGACAGGGAGGCACTGAAGCTTTCTTT.

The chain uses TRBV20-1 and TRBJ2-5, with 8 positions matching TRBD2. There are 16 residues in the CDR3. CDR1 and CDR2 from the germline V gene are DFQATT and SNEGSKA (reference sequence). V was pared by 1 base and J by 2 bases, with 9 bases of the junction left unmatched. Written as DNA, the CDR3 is TGCAGTGCTAGAGTACTAGCGGCTCTGGGGCAAGAGACCCAGTACTTC. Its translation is CSARVLAALGQETQYF.

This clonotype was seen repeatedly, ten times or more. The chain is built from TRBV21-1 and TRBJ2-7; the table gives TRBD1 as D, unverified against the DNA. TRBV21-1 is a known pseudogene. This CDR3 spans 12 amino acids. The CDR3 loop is CASSKGGIRRYV. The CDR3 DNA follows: TGTGCCAGCAGCAAAGGGGGCATACGGAGGTACGTC.

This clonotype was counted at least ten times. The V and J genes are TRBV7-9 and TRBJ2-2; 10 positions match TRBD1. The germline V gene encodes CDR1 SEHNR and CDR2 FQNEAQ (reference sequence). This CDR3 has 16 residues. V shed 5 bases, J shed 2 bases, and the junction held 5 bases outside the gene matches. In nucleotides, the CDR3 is TGTGCCAGCAGCCCTGGGGACAGGGGCAACACCGGGGAGCTGTTTTTT. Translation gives CASSPGDRGNTGELFF.

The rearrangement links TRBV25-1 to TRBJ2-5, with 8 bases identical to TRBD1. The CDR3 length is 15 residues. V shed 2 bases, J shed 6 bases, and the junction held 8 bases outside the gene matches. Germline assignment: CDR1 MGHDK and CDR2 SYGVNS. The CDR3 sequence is CASSEGRGRGQTQYF. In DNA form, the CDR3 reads TGTGCCAGCAGTGAAGGCAGGGGGCGCGGTCAGACCCAGTACTTC.